Following are 27 T cell receptor beta chains from one sample sequenced in a study of graft-versus-host responses after intestinal transplantation. TCRdb's table, derived via immunoSEQ multiplex PCR, lists solely in-frame clones and lacks some. The sample has about 25,000 clones; roughly 43% are singletons. This specimen consisted of alloreactive CD4+ T cells from a mixed lymphocyte reaction culture, obtained before intestinal transplant. Noted subset: CFSE-low proliferating T cells sorted from roughly six-day pre-transplant mixed lymphocyte reaction (GvH or HvG direction). The origin of the receptors is a human patient who received an intestinal transplant.

This clone is judged medium-sized. The rearrangement joins TRBV7-9 to TRBJ1-2, with 7 bases lining up with TRBD1. This CDR3 has 14 residues. The trim removed 3 bases at V and 4 bases at J, leaving 5 bases unmatched. Germline values: CDR1 SEHNR, CDR2 FQNEAQ (reference sequence). The CDR3 loop reads CASSFDRATYGYTF. Here the CDR3 DNA reads TGTGCCAGCAGCTTTGACAGGGCGACCTATGGCTACACCTTC.

In nucleotides, the CDR3 is TGTGCCAGTAGTATAGATCTATCAGGGGCGAACACTGAAGCTTTCTTT. Amino acids: CASSIDLSGANTEAFF. The chain has TRBV19 and TRBJ1-1; D perhaps matches TRBD1 (6 bases). In germline, CDR1 is LNHDA, CDR2 SQIVND (reference sequence). V was clipped by 0 bases and J by 1 base, with 12 bases between them. The CDR3 consists of 16 residues.

This clone occurred a few times. This chain uses TRBV19 with TRBJ1-2; the match to TRBD1 covers 7 bases. The CDR3 sequence is 16 residues long. Germline CDR1 reads LNHDA; CDR2 reads SQIVND (reference sequence). V was clipped by 2 bases and J by 0 bases; unmatched bases: 6. CDR3 sequence: CASSISGGKANYGYTF. CDR3 in DNA: TGTGCCAGTAGTATATCAGGGGGTAAGGCTAACTATGGCTACACCTTC.

The V call is TRBV28, the J call TRBJ1-3; D possibly corresponds to TRBD1 (6 bases). CDR1 MDHEN and CDR2 SYDVKM come from the germline V gene. This CDR3 region has 14 residues. V was cut by 3 bases and J by 7 bases, with 13 bases left in between. CDR3 DNA: TGTGCCAGCAGTTTTCAGGGGCATCGGAACACCATATATTTT. This gives the protein CASSFQGHRNTIYF. The whole variable domain, remainder taken from reference TRBV28 and TRBJ1-3, is DVKVTQSSRYLVKRTGEKVFLECVQDMDHENMFWYRQDPGLGLRLIYFSYDVKMKEKGDIPEGYSVSREKKERFSLILESASTNQTSMYLCASSFQGHRNTIYFGEGSWLTVV.

This chain uses TRBV7-2 with TRBJ2-1, with D unclear. The CDR3 runs 13 residues. V dropped 2 bases and J dropped 9 bases, with 11 bases sitting between them. Germline-derived CDR1 and CDR2 are SGHTA and FQGNSA. The CDR3 bases are TGTGCCAGCAGCTTATCCCCCCGAGGTGAGCAGTTCTTC. This encodes CASSLSPRGEQFF.

This clone was seen a few times. V gene TRBV2 combines with J gene TRBJ2-2, with 14 bases aligning to TRBD2. Germline V gene lookup returns CDR1 SNHLY and CDR2 FYNNEI. This CDR3 has 18 amino acids. V was pared by 6 bases and J by 4 bases, with 10 bases of the junction left unmatched. The CDR3 loop is CASRRLAGGPGSTGELFF. The CDR3 coding sequence is TGTGCCAGCAGGAGACTAGCGGGAGGGCCTGGTTCCACCGGGGAGCTGTTTTTT.

The chain recombines TRBV6-5 with TRBJ1-1; D gene uncertain. CDR3 length: 13 residues. Between the trimmed V and J ends, which lost 5 bases and 4 bases, there was a span of 11 bases. CDR1 is MNHEY, CDR2 SVGAGI, per germline. The CDR3 DNA reads TGTGCCAGCAGTGGAGCGGCGCCCACTGAAGCTTTCTTT. Protein product: CASSGAAPTEAFF.

The CDR3 nucleotides read TGTGCCAGCAGCCCGGGACAGCTCAGTGAAGCTTTCTTT. As protein: CASSPGQLSEAFF. V and J are TRBV7-9 and TRBJ1-1; TRBD1 matches 7 bases. V gave up 5 bases and J gave up 7 bases; unmatched junction bases: 7. The germline CDR1 and CDR2 sequences are SEHNR and FQNEAQ (reference sequence). CDR3 length: 13 residues.

CDR3 nucleotide sequence: TGTGCCAGCAGCATAGCGGGGGGCACAGATACGCAGTATTTT. Amino acids: CASSIAGGTDTQYF. The chain employs TRBV5-6 and TRBJ2-3, with 9 bases matching TRBD2. The V segment lost 4 bases and the J segment 1 base; nucleotides outside the gene matches: 1. The germline V gene encodes CDR1 SGHDT and CDR2 YYEEEE. This CDR3 is 14 amino acids long.

The gene calls are TRBV19 and TRBJ2-7; tentatively, D is TRBD2 (5 bases). The germline gives CDR1 LNHDA, CDR2 SQIVND (reference sequence). Trimming stripped 3 bases from V and 0 bases from J, with 9 bases between. The CDR3 runs 14 residues. CDR3 region: CASSISVRSYEQYF. The CDR3 DNA sequence: TGTGCCAGTAGTATTAGCGTGCGCTCCTACGAGCAGTACTTC.

This chain connects TRBV9 to TRBJ2-3, with a weak D call TRBD2 (6 bases). Germline CDR1 SGDLS, CDR2 YYNGEE. Trimming pared 0 bases from V and 2 bases from J, leaving 16 bases between. The length of the CDR3 is 17 residues. DNA of the CDR3: TGTGCCAGCAGCGTAGAGCACCCGGGAGCCTACACAGATACGCAGTATTTT. Its protein product is CASSVEHPGAYTDTQYF.

The chain couples TRBV2 to TRBJ1-2, with D perhaps TRBD1 (5 bases). CDR3 length equals 14 residues. Germline loops: CDR1 SNHLY, CDR2 FYNNEI. Trimming took 2 bases from V and 6 from J, leaving 13 bases between them. Here the CDR3 DNA reads TGTGCCAGCAGTGAATGGGGCCTTGTGAATGGCTACACCTTC. This gives the protein CASSEWGLVNGYTF.

This sequence joins TRBV11-2 and TRBJ2-7, with TRBD1 identical over 8 bases. This CDR3 has 13 amino acids. Germline CDR1 is SGHAT and CDR2 is FQNNGV. V trimming: 1 base; J trimming: 6 bases; junction bases outside the gene matches: 2. DNA of the CDR3: TGTGCCAGCAGCTTAGTAACAGGGGGCGAGCAGTACTTC. It translates to CASSLVTGGEQYF.

This clone was seen only a few times. The rearrangement links TRBV18 to TRBJ2-3; D possibly corresponds to TRBD1 (5 bases). Trimming shortened V by 4 bases and J by 3 bases, and 20 bases separated the two germline ends. The CDR3 length is 17 residues. CDR1 and CDR2 (germline): KGHSH, LQKENI. CDR3 nucleotide sequence: TGTGCCAGCTCACTGAGCCAGGGTCAATTGCGGACAGATACGCAGTATTTT. Its translation is CASSLSQGQLRTDTQYF.

The chain uses TRBV30 and TRBJ1-1; TRBD1 aligns across 9 bases. Germline V lookup: CDR1 GTSNPN, CDR2 SVGIG (reference sequence). The CDR3 extends over 11 amino acids. Trimming cost V 5 bases and J 10 bases; bases outside gene matches: 5. The CDR3: CAWARQGGAFF. CDR3 DNA sequence: TGTGCCTGGGCCCGACAGGGGGGAGCTTTCTTT.

This clone was observed a single time. The gene calls are TRBV27 and TRBJ1-1; 9 bases match TRBD1. Germline CDR1 is MNHEY and CDR2 is SMNVEV (reference sequence). V lost 5 bases and J lost 9; bases outside the gene matches: 10. This CDR3 has 14 residues. The CDR3 nucleotides read TGTGCCAGCAGTCCTCGACAGGGGGGCTTGAAAGCTTTCTTT. The encoded protein is CASSPRQGGLKAFF.

This clone is categorized as medium-sized (0.01 to 0.1%). The V gene is TRBV6-1, the J gene TRBJ2-1; D is unclear. The V end was cut by 7 bases, the J end by 5 bases, with 15 bases between. CDR1 and CDR2 (germline): MNHNS, SASEGT. This CDR3 comprises 14 residues. CDR3 in amino acids: CASTPTRGDNEQFF. The CDR3 nucleotides read TGTGCCAGCACCCCCACGAGAGGAGACAATGAGCAGTTCTTC.

This clone was picked up a small number of times. V and J are TRBV19 and TRBJ2-7; tentatively, D is TRBD1 (6 bases). The CDR3 covers 13 residues. CDR1 and CDR2 from the germline V gene are LNHDA and SQIVND (reference sequence). V gave up 6 bases and J gave up 0 bases, with 9 bases separating them. CDR3 DNA: TGTGCCAGTAGAGGCAGGGGCTCCTACGAGCAGTACTTC. Its translation: CASRGRGSYEQYF.

The chain links TRBV4-3 to TRBJ1-6; D call uncertain. There are 18 residues in the CDR3. V was trimmed by 2 bases and J by 0 bases, leaving 14 bases between them. Germline V gene data show CDR1 as LGHNA and CDR2 as YSLEER. The CDR3: CASSQPPLESSYNSPLHF. As DNA, the CDR3 is TGCGCCAGCAGCCAACCCCCCCTCGAGAGCTCCTATAATTCACCCCTCCACTTT.

This clone was seen only a few times. This chain connects TRBV19 to TRBJ2-5; 9 bases are a match to TRBD1. V shed 5 bases, J shed 3 bases, and the junction held 10 bases outside the gene matches. CDR3 length equals 16 residues. Germline V gene sequence: CDR1 LNHDA, CDR2 SQIVND (reference sequence). The CDR3 DNA is TGTGCCAGTAGTCTTTTATCCGGACAGGGGAAAGAGACCCAGTACTTC. As protein: CASSLLSGQGKETQYF.

The genes are TRBV7-2 and TRBJ1-6, with a possible D match to TRBD1 (6 bases). Germline CDR1 SGHTA, CDR2 FQGNSA. V lost 1 base, J lost 10 bases, and 20 bases lay in between. The CDR3 length is 17 residues. This CDR3 is CASSLVYVVRGQSPLHF. CDR3 bases: TGTGCCAGCAGCTTAGTCTATGTAGTCAGGGGTCAATCACCCCTCCACTTT.

This rearrangement joins TRBV7-9 to TRBJ1-4, with 8 bases identical to TRBD1. Trimming took 5 bases from V and 4 from J; bases not matched to a gene: 9. The CDR3 loop spans 16 amino acids. Germline loops: CDR1 SEHNR, CDR2 FQNEAQ (reference sequence). The CDR3: CASSRRRTGINEKLFF. The CDR3 DNA reads as TGTGCCAGCAGCCGACGACGGACAGGGATTAATGAAAAACTGTTTTTT.

The genes are TRBV11-3 and TRBJ2-1, with 7 bases identical to TRBD2. CDR3 length equals 16 residues. CDR1 and CDR2 (germline): SGHNT, YENEEA. Unmatched junction bases numbered 14, after V lost 5 bases and J lost 7 bases. CDR3 in DNA: TGTGCCAGCAGCGCCCGGACCCCGGGAGGTGGGAATGAGCAGTTCTTC. Translating it yields CASSARTPGGGNEQFF.

The chain uses TRBV28 and TRBJ1-5; D possibly corresponds to TRBD1 (5 bases). The CDR3 sequence is 14 residues long. Looked up from germline, CDR1 is MDHEN and CDR2 is SYDVKM. The V end was cut by 3 bases, the J end by 3 bases, with 9 bases between. The CDR3 protein is CASSFGRVNQPQHF. CDR3 nucleotide sequence: TGTGCCAGCAGTTTCGGCAGGGTCAATCAGCCCCAGCATTTT.

This clone has a handful of counts. This rearrangement joins TRBV6-1 to TRBJ1-1, with D maybe TRBD1 (5 bases). CDR3 length: 14 residues. Germline values: CDR1 MNHNS, CDR2 SASEGT. Trimming took 2 bases from V and 6 from J, leaving 13 bases between them. CDR3: CASSELYRGAEAFF. As DNA, the CDR3 is TGTGCCAGCAGTGAATTGTATAGGGGCGCTGAAGCTTTCTTT.

This clone was observed a few times. This rearrangement joins TRBV6-6 to TRBJ1-2; unclear D gene. Germline V CDR1 and CDR2: MNHNY, SVGAGI (reference sequence). V was cut by 0 bases and J by 0 bases, with 8 bases left in between. CDR3 length: 15 amino acids. CDR3: CASSYSGTANYGYTF. CDR3 DNA sequence: TGTGCCAGCAGTTACTCTGGCACAGCTAACTATGGCTACACCTTC.

CDR3 amino acids: CASSRAGFSTDTQYF. Here the CDR3 DNA reads TGTGCCAGCAGCCGAGCGGGGTTTAGCACAGATACGCAGTATTTT. The chain has TRBV4-2 and TRBJ2-3; the match to TRBD2 covers 7 bases. The germline V gene has CDR1 LGHNA and CDR2 YNFKEQ. Losses at the gene ends were 4 bases for V and 0 bases for J; bases not matched to a gene: 4. The CDR3 has 15 residues.